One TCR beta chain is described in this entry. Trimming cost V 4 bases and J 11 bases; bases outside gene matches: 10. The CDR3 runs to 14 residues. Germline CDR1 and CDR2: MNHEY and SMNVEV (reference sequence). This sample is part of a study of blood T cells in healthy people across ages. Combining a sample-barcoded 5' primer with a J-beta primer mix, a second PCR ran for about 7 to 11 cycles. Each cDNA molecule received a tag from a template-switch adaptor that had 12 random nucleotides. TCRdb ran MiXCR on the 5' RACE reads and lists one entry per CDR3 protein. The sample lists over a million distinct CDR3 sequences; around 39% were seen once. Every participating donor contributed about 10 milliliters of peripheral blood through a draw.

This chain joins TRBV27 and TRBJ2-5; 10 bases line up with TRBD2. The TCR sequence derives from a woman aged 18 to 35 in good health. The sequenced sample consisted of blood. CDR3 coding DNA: TGTGCCAGCAGTTGGGGTACTAGCGGGGATGAGCAGTACTTC. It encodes CASSWGTSGDEQYF.